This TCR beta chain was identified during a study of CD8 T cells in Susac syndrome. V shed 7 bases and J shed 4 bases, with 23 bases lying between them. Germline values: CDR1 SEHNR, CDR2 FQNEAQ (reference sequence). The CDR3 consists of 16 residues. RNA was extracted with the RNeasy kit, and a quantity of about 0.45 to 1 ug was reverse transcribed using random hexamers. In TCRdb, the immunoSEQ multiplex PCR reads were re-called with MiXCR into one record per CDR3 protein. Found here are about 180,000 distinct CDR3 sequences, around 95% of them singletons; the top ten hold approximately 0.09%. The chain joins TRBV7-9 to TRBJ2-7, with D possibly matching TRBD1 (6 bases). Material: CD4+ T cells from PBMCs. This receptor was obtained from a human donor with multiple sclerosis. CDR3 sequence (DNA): TGTGCCAGCACCTACATTCGTTCGGACAGAGCTTACGAGCAGTACTTC. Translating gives CASTYIRSDRAYEQYF.